What follows are 30 T cell receptor beta chains derived from one specimen sequenced in a study of siplizumab effects on memory and regulatory T cells. Here immunoSEQ multiplex PCR was the method, and the copy in TCRdb shows in-frame clones only, minus some. The table has more than 95,000 clones, 90% to 95% seen once. Sequencing was done on a sample of CD4+ T cells sorted from blood. These receptors originate from a human donor in good health.

The chain carries TRBV5-1 and TRBJ2-3; TRBD2 matches at 8 bases. V lost 0 bases, J lost 4 bases, and 4 bases stayed unmatched. The germline V gene encodes CDR1 SGHRS and CDR2 YFSETQ. The CDR3 totals 15 residues. CDR3 in amino acids: CASSLAGRDADTQYF. Here the CDR3 DNA reads TGCGCCAGCAGCTTGGCCGGGAGGGATGCAGATACGCAGTATTTT.

V and J are TRBV19 and TRBJ1-5, with 11 bases lining up with TRBD1. V shed 4 bases, J shed 5 bases, and the junction held 7 bases outside the gene matches. Looked up from germline, CDR1 is LNHDA and CDR2 is SQIVND (reference sequence). CDR3 length: 16 amino acids. DNA for the CDR3: TGTGCCAGTAGTACCCCCGGGACAGGGGGGTATCAGCCCCAGCATTTT. Translated, it gives CASSTPGTGGYQPQHF.

The chain combines TRBV11-3 with TRBJ2-5, with TRBD2 matching over 9 bases. The germline gives CDR1 SGHNT, CDR2 YENEEA. The length of the CDR3 is 14 residues. Trimming removed 3 bases from V and 7 bases from J; junction bases left unmatched: 6. For the CDR3, the DNA is TGTGCCAGCAGCTTCGGCGGGAGGGCCGCGACCCAGTACTTC. Translating gives CASSFGGRAATQYF.

The genes are TRBV5-1 and TRBJ2-7; D gene uncertain. The germline V gene encodes CDR1 SGHRS and CDR2 YFSETQ. The length of the CDR3 is 12 residues. Trimming took off 4 bases at V and 7 bases at J, with 12 bases between the two ends. CDR3 DNA sequence: TGCGCCAGCAGCCTCAGCGCCAGGGAGCAGTACTTC. Translating it yields CASSLSAREQYF.

J is TRBJ1-2 and V is TRBV11-2; D is unresolved. Germline V CDR1 and CDR2: SGHAT, FQNNGV. V gave up 0 bases and J gave up 8 bases, with 10 bases separating them. CDR3 length: 13 residues. The CDR3 loop is CASSLDGLGGYTF. The DNA for the CDR3 is TGTGCCAGCAGCTTAGACGGCTTAGGGGGCTACACCTTC.

This chain links TRBV19 with TRBJ1-5, with 7 bases identical to TRBD1. V gave up 6 bases and J gave up 6 bases; unmatched junction bases: 8. The CDR3 runs to 14 residues. From germline, CDR1 is LNHDA and CDR2 SQIVND (reference sequence). The CDR3 loop is CASSHRGSGQPQHF. The CDR3 DNA sequence: TGTGCCAGTAGCCACAGGGGAAGCGGTCAGCCCCAGCATTTT.

This clone occurred a few times. This chain connects TRBV11-1 to TRBJ1-2, with TRBD1 matching 9 bases. CDR3 length: 14 residues. With V trimmed by 6 bases and J by 5 bases, 7 bases remained unmatched. Germline V lookup: CDR1 SGHAT, CDR2 FQDESV (reference sequence). This CDR3 is CASSSTGGRYGYTF. The DNA of the CDR3 is TGTGCCAGCAGTTCGACAGGGGGTAGATATGGCTACACCTTC. Complete variable domain (other parts from reference TRBV11-1 and TRBJ1-2): EAEVAQSPRYKITEKSQAVAFWCDPISGHATLYWYRQILGQGPELLVQFQDESVVDDSQLPKDRFSAERLKGVDSTLKIQPAELGDSAMYLCASSSTGGRYGYTFGSGTRLTVV.

This chain connects TRBV19 to TRBJ2-1; D is unclear. Between the trimmed V and J ends, which lost 2 bases and 4 bases, there was a span of 6 bases. Germline assignment: CDR1 LNHDA and CDR2 SQIVND (reference sequence). This CDR3 spans 13 amino acids. For the CDR3, the DNA is TGTGCCAGTAGTATAACGTCTTACAATGAGCAGTTCTTC. Its translation: CASSITSYNEQFF.

The chain is built from TRBV5-1 and TRBJ1-3; D uncertain. The CDR3 loop spans 16 amino acids. V shed 0 bases and J shed 0 bases, with 10 bases lying between them. The germline gives CDR1 SGHRS, CDR2 YFSETQ. CDR3 DNA sequence: TGCGCCAGCAGCTTGGAAGGCCCTATCTCTGGAAACACCATATATTTT. Encoded protein: CASSLEGPISGNTIYF.

The gene calls are TRBV5-8 and TRBJ2-4, with 9 bases that match TRBD1. Germline loops: CDR1 SGHTS, CDR2 YDEGEE. The length of the CDR3 is 15 residues. V lost 5 bases, J lost 6 bases, and 9 bases stayed unmatched. CDR3 residues: CASSQPGQGRNIQYF. As DNA, the CDR3 is TGTGCCAGCAGTCAGCCAGGACAGGGGCGAAACATTCAGTACTTC.

V and J are TRBV10-2 and TRBJ1-6; 10 bases map to TRBD1. CDR1 is WSHSY and CDR2 is SAAADI in the germline V gene. V trimming: 6 bases; J trimming: 13 bases; junction bases outside the gene matches: 15. The CDR3 is 16 residues long. The CDR3 sequence is CASSRPQGQGMTPLHF. The CDR3 DNA follows: TGCGCCAGCAGCAGACCTCAGGGACAGGGGATGACGCCCCTCCACTTT.

The V and J genes are TRBV29-1 and TRBJ1-4; D remains unclear. Germline assignment: CDR1 SQVTM and CDR2 ANQGSEA. Trimming cost V 7 bases and J 7 bases, with 16 bases left between them. The CDR3 runs to 13 residues. The CDR3 region has the DNA TGCAGCGCATATGTAAAGGGAAGTGAAAAACTGTTTTTT. Its translation: CSAYVKGSEKLFF.

The chain links TRBV9 to TRBJ1-5; no clear D gene. Per the germline V gene, CDR1 is SGDLS and CDR2 is YYNGEE. Between the trimmed V and J ends, which lost 0 bases and 4 bases, there was a span of 8 bases. The CDR3 totals 14 residues. The CDR3 spells CASSVGPVNQPQHF. The CDR3 DNA sequence: TGTGCCAGCAGCGTAGGCCCGGTTAATCAGCCCCAGCATTTT. The full variable domain, with the rest looked up from reference TRBV9 and TRBJ1-5, is DSGVTQTPKHLITATGQRVTLRCSPRSGDLSVYWYQQSLDQGLQFLIQYYNGEERAKGNILERFSAQQFPDLHSELNLSSLELGDSALYFCASSVGPVNQPQHFGDGTRLSIL.

This chain joins TRBV19 and TRBJ2-5; D uncertain. Trimming shortened V by 4 bases and J by 5 bases, and 8 bases separated the two germline ends. The CDR3 is 12 amino acids. Germline V CDR1 and CDR2: LNHDA, SQIVND (reference sequence). CDR3 nucleotide sequence: TGTGCCAGTAGTACCCCCGGCGAGACCCAGTACTTC. Protein sequence: CASSTPGETQYF.

The CDR3 DNA is TGTGCCTGCAAAAGCCTTAGGGACGCTGGTCGTATGAACACTGAAGCTTTCTTT. This translates into CACKSLRDAGRMNTEAFF. J is TRBJ1-1 and V is TRBV6-4, with D possibly TRBD1 on 5 matching bases. The V gene lost 11 bases and the J gene lost 0 bases, with 28 bases spanning the gap. There are 18 residues in the CDR3. The germline CDR1 and CDR2 sequences are MRHNA and SNTAGT.

This chain connects TRBV6-6 to TRBJ1-3; TRBD1 matches 7 bases. V was pared by 5 bases and J by 4 bases, with 2 bases of the junction left unmatched. From germline, CDR1 is MNHNY and CDR2 SVGAGI (reference sequence). This CDR3 has 13 amino acids. The CDR3 region is CASSETGGNTIYF. The CDR3 bases are TGTGCCAGCAGTGAGACAGGGGGAAACACCATATATTTT.

V gene TRBV18 combines with J gene TRBJ1-3; D is unclear. The CDR3 covers 16 residues. V was clipped by 3 bases and J by 0 bases, with 12 bases between them. Germline V gives CDR1 KGHSH, CDR2 LQKENI. CDR3 sequence: CASSPRAVRSGNTIYF. The DNA of the CDR3 is TGTGCCAGCTCACCCCGGGCAGTGCGCTCTGGAAACACCATATATTTT.

The J gene is TRBJ2-1, the V gene TRBV11-2; D gene unclear. V was cut by 3 bases and J by 3 bases, with 9 bases left in between. The CDR3 length is 14 residues. Germline CDR1 SGHAT, CDR2 FQNNGV. CDR3 sequence (DNA): TGTGCCAGCAGCTTGTCCCTAGTCTACAATGAGCAGTTCTTC. Its translation is CASSLSLVYNEQFF.

The CDR3 DNA reads as TGCGCCAGCAGCATCCGGGACAGGGGTAGCGAGCAGTACTTC. This translates into CASSIRDRGSEQYF. V usage is TRBV5-1 and J usage is TRBJ2-7; 10 bases map to TRBD1. V dropped 4 bases and J dropped 6; count of bases not matched to a gene: 7. Germline V gives CDR1 SGHRS, CDR2 YFSETQ. This CDR3 has 14 residues.

The chain joins TRBV21-1 to TRBJ1-2. TRBV21-1 is marked as a pseudogene. The CDR3 contains 16 residues. The DNA of the CDR3 is TGTGCCAGCAGCAAAGAAGAACAGGGAGGGAGCTATGGCTACACCTTC. Protein: CASSKEEQGGSYGYTF.

The chain combines TRBV7-3 with TRBJ2-1, with 10 bases fitting TRBD2. Germline trimming cut 3 bases from V and 6 bases from J; bases unmatched to any gene: 5. The CDR3 is 15 amino acids. Per the germline V gene, CDR1 is SGHTA and CDR2 is FQGTGA. CDR3 amino acids: CASSLVASGGNEQFF. DNA for the CDR3: TGTGCCAGCAGCTTGGTCGCTAGCGGGGGCAATGAGCAGTTCTTC.

V usage is TRBV23-1 and J usage is TRBJ2-1, with D perhaps matching TRBD2 (7 bases). TRBV23-1 is noted as an ORF with a role that remains uncertain. This CDR3 comprises 14 residues. Trimming removed 4 bases from V and 9 bases from J, with 16 bases in between. DNA for the CDR3: TGCGCCAGCAGTCTGGCGGGGGCTATCATTGAGCAGTTCTTC. Amino acid sequence: CASSLAGAIIEQFF.

V and J are TRBV11-1 and TRBJ2-3; D not resolved. V lost 5 bases, J lost 4 bases, and 7 bases lay in between. The CDR3 totals 12 residues. Germline lookup yields CDR1 SGHAT and CDR2 FQDESV (reference sequence). For the CDR3, the DNA is TGTGCCAGCAGCGGCGAGGCAGATACGCAGTATTTT. It specifies CASSGEADTQYF.

The chain uses TRBV4-1 and TRBJ2-3, with 10 bases lining up with TRBD2. The V and J ends lost 3 bases and 0 bases, in that order; junction bases with no gene match: 15. The CDR3 runs 20 residues. Germline CDR1 MGHRA, CDR2 YSYEKL. The CDR3, as DNA: TGCGCCAGCAGCCAGGGCGGACTAGCGGTAATAATCGCTAGCACAGATACGCAGTATTTT. Protein product: CASSQGGLAVIIASTDTQYF.

The chain links TRBV6-6 to TRBJ2-7, with D uncertain. CDR3 size: 11 residues. Trimming removed 6 bases from V and 9 bases from J, with 12 bases in between. Germline V gene sequence: CDR1 MNHNY, CDR2 SVGAGI (reference sequence). The CDR3 nucleotides are TGTGCCAGCAGCCCAATTACTGGGCAGTACTTC. It is translated as CASSPITGQYF.

V is TRBV11-1 and J is TRBJ2-7; D possibly uses TRBD1 or TRBD2 (6 bases each). This CDR3 contains 13 residues. Germline V gene lookup returns CDR1 SGHAT and CDR2 FQDESV (reference sequence). The ends were cut back, 5 bases at V and 2 bases at J, with 10 bases in the middle. CDR3 DNA sequence: TGTGCCAGCAGCCTCGGGGGCCCCTACGAGCAGTACTTC. Protein: CASSLGGPYEQYF. The full variable domain, its missing parts supplied by reference TRBV11-1 and TRBJ2-7, is EAEVAQSPRYKITEKSQAVAFWCDPISGHATLYWYRQILGQGPELLVQFQDESVVDDSQLPKDRFSAERLKGVDSTLKIQPAELGDSAMYLCASSLGGPYEQYFGPGTRLTVT.

The gene calls are TRBV30 and TRBJ1-5; D not resolved. Germline CDR1 is GTSNPN and CDR2 is SVGIG (reference sequence). Trimming removed 0 bases at V and 4 bases at J, with 7 bases between. This CDR3 spans 13 amino acids. The CDR3 here is CAWSVRVNQPQHF. CDR3 DNA: TGTGCCTGGAGTGTACGGGTAAATCAGCCCCAGCATTTT.

This chain connects TRBV2 to TRBJ1-2; no firm D call. V was cut by 9 bases and J by 4 bases, with 12 bases left in between. CDR3 size: 12 residues. Germline CDR1 SNHLY, CDR2 FYNNEI. The CDR3 nucleotides read TGTGCCAGTAAAGACGGCACCTATGGCTACACCTTC. It is translated as CASKDGTYGYTF. Based on the CDR3 plus reference TRBV2 and TRBJ1-2, the full variable domain is EPEVTQTPSHQVTQMGQEVILRCVPISNHLYFYWYRQILGQKVEFLVSFYNNEISEKSEIFDDQFSVERPDGSNFTLKIRSTKLEDSAMYFCASKDGTYGYTFGSGTRLTVV.

This chain uses TRBV14 with TRBJ2-5; D is ambiguous. Trimming left V 5 bases short and J 5 bases short, with 9 bases between. This CDR3 spans 12 amino acids. CDR1 SGHDN and CDR2 FVKESK come from the germline V gene. CDR3 residues: CASSGVRETQYF. As DNA, the CDR3 is TGTGCCAGCAGCGGGGTAAGGGAGACCCAGTACTTC.

The chain couples TRBV2 to TRBJ1-5; maybe TRBD1 (5 bases). The V gene's germline CDR1 is SNHLY and CDR2 FYNNEI. CDR3 size: 14 residues. Trimming stripped 5 bases from V and 3 bases from J, with 11 bases between. The CDR3 DNA is TGTGCCAGCAGTCGTCAGGGATTCAATCAGCCCCAGCATTTT. This translates into CASSRQGFNQPQHF.